Below, 7 T cell receptor beta chains from the same sample are listed, as sequenced in a study of beta chain features in type 1 diabetes. Reverse transcribing all isolated RNA meant expressed TCRB transcripts were sequenced. Using immunoSEQ multiplex PCR, the repertoire was profiled, and TCRdb retains in-frame clones only, with some absent. Among 400,000 to 600,000 clones listed, approximately 28% were seen once. Input material: naive CD4+ T cells from blood. The receptors here all came from a young man in good health.

The rearrangement uses TRBV29-1 and TRBJ1-1, with 9 bases lining up with TRBD1. Germline V lookup: CDR1 SQVTM, CDR2 ANQGSEA. Unmatched junction bases numbered 5, after V lost 8 bases and J lost 4 bases. The CDR3 totals 12 residues. Here the CDR3 DNA reads TGCAGCTCGGACAGGGGAGGCACTGAAGCTTTCTTT. Its translation is CSSDRGGTEAFF.

This clone has only a few counts. The chain links TRBV30 to TRBJ1-3; TRBD1 might be the D (6 bases). The length of the CDR3 is 14 residues. The V end was cut by 4 bases, the J end by 1 base, with 11 bases between. Germline V gene lookup returns CDR1 GTSNPN and CDR2 SVGIG (reference sequence). CDR3 amino acids: CAWTPGASGNTIYF. In nucleotides, the CDR3 is TGTGCCTGGACCCCAGGGGCTTCTGGAAACACCATATATTTT.

This clone was seen a handful of times. The chain combines TRBV2 with TRBJ2-3; 7 bases match TRBD2. This CDR3 comprises 16 residues. Germline lookup yields CDR1 SNHLY and CDR2 FYNNEI. With V trimmed by 0 bases and J by 3 bases, 6 bases remained unmatched. CDR3 in amino acids: CASSEAPARGTDTQYF. CDR3 sequence (DNA): TGTGCCAGCAGTGAAGCTCCAGCGCGGGGGACAGATACGCAGTATTTT.

The sample holds a few counts of this clone. A single base separates this from a much larger clone, so it may be a read error. This chain connects TRBV27 to TRBJ2-3; D gene uncertain. This CDR3 comprises 11 residues. The V end was cut by 6 bases, the J end by 2 bases, with 3 bases between. CDR1 and CDR2 (germline): MNHEY, SMNVEV (reference sequence). This CDR3 reads CASSNTDTQYF. CDR3 nucleotide sequence: TGTGCCAGCAGCAACACAGATACGCAGTATTTT.

The chain joins TRBV9 to TRBJ2-1; 7 nucleotides align to TRBD2. The ends lost 0 bases at V and 6 bases at J; junction bases unmatched: 12. CDR1 is SGDLS, CDR2 YYNGEE, per germline. The CDR3 totals 17 residues. The DNA of the CDR3 is TGTGCCAGCAGCGTAGTCGCGGGAGTACTCGGTGGCAATGAGCAGTTCTTC. Its translation is CASSVVAGVLGGNEQFF. The full variable domain, its missing parts supplied by reference TRBV9 and TRBJ2-1, is DSGVTQTPKHLITATGQRVTLRCSPRSGDLSVYWYQQSLDQGLQFLIQYYNGEERAKGNILERFSAQQFPDLHSELNLSSLELGDSALYFCASSVVAGVLGGNEQFFGPGTRLTVL.

The rearrangement links TRBV11-2 to TRBJ1-1; D may be TRBD1 (5 bases). V gave up 0 bases and J gave up 5 bases, with 13 bases separating them. CDR1 is SGHAT and CDR2 is FQNNGV in the germline V gene. The CDR3 length is 15 residues. This chain's CDR3 is CASSLESRQRTEAFF. CDR3 DNA sequence: TGTGCCAGCAGCTTAGAGTCCCGACAGAGGACTGAAGCTTTCTTT. Filled out from reference TRBV11-2 and TRBJ1-1, the complete variable domain reads EAGVAQSPRYKIIEKRQSVAFWCNPISGHATLYWYQQILGQGPKLLIQFQNNGVVDDSQLPKDRFSAERLKGVDSTLKIQPAKLEDSAVYLCASSLESRQRTEAFFGQGTRLTVV.

The chain couples TRBV6-1 to TRBJ2-1; no clear D. The CDR3 is 14 residues long. Trimming left V 3 bases short and J 4 bases short, with 10 bases between. Germline-derived CDR1 and CDR2 are MNHNS and SASEGT. Here the CDR3 DNA reads TGTGCCAGCAGTGACATACCCAGATACAATGAGCAGTTCTTC. This codes for CASSDIPRYNEQFF.